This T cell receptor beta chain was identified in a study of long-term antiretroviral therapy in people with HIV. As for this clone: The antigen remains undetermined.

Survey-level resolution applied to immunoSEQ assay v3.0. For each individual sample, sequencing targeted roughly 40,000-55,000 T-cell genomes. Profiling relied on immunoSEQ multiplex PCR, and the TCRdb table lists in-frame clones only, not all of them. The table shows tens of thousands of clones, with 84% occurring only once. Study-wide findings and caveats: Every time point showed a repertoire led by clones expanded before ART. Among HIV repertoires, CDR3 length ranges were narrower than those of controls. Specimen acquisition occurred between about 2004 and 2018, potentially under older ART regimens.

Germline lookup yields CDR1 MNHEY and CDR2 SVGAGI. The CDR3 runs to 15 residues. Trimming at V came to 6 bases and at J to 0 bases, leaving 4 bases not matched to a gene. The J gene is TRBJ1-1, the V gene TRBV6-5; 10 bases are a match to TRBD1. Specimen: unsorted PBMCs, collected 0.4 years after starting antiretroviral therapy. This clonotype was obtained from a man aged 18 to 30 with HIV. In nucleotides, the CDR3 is TGTGCCAGCAGCTCCGGACAGGGGGTGAACACTGAAGCTTTCTTT. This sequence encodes CASSSGQGVNTEAFF.